Listed below are T cell receptor beta chains from one sample, sequenced in a study of CD8 T cell repertoires and HIV-1 epitope variants. These TCRs are of unknown antigen specificity. Method: immunoSEQ multiplex PCR; TCRdb's copy keeps in-frame clones and lacks some. The sample yields some 4,600 clones, around 67% seen once. Sequencing input: cultured CD8+ T cells derived from PBMCs. The source of these receptors is a male donor with HIV. The CDR3 runs from the conserved cysteine through the conserved F or W. The D gene is left open where the match is weak. Clone size is shown for a subset of rows, as once, few, many or a class of expanded clone.

TRBD2 TRBJ2-1 TRBV19 once CASSIDLLAGADEQFF TGTGCCAGTAGTATAGATCTACTAGCGGGAGCAGATGAGCAGTTCTTC
. TRBJ2-3 TRBV4-3 . CASSQDPPRLNLISGTDTQYF TGCGCCAGCAGCCAAGATCCTCCCCGCCTCAACCTTATCTCTGGAACAGATACGCAGTATTTT
. TRBJ1-2 TRBV4-3 large CASSQDPVELDYGYTF TGCGCCAGCAGCCAAGATCCCGTCGAACTCGACTATGGCTACACCTTC
. TRBJ2-7 TRBV19 . CASSNGQSYEQYF TGTGCCAGTAGTAATGGACAGTCCTACGAGCAGTACTTC
. TRBJ1-5 TRBV5-5 . CASSLDTDLLPQHF TGTGCCAGCAGCTTGGATACAGACCTGTTGCCCCAGCATTTT
. TRBJ1-2 TRBV19 . CASSIDHRGGYTF TGTGCCAGTAGTATAGATCATCGGGGGGGCTACACCTTC
. TRBJ2-5 TRBV11-2 . CASSFRFGEETQYF TGTGCCAGCAGCTTCCGGTTTGGGGAAGAGACCCAGTACTTC
. TRBJ2-7 TRBV19 . CASSTSVSYEQYF TGTGCCAGTAGTACTAGCGTCTCCTACGAGCAGTACTTC
TRBD1 TRBJ2-7 TRBV5-6 . CASSLGTGNYEQYF TGTGCCAGCAGCTTAGGGACAGGTAACTACGAGCAGTACTTC
. TRBJ2-5 TRBV2 . CASRGFTGRETQYF TGTGCCAGCAGGGGCTTCACAGGGAGGGAGACCCAGTACTTC
. TRBJ2-7 TRBV7-3 . CASSLDPGTYEQYF TGTGCCAGCAGCTTAGATCCGGGAACCTACGAGCAGTACTTC
TRBD2 TRBJ2-1 TRBV5-1 . CASSLGVAGGRGNEQFF TGCGCCAGCAGCTTGGGGGTAGCGGGGGGCAGGGGCAATGAGCAGTTCTTC
TRBD1 TRBJ2-2 TRBV5-1 . CASRNPGQGSTGELFF TGCGCCAGCAGAAATCCGGGACAGGGATCTACCGGGGAGCTGTTTTTT
. TRBJ1-3 TRBV5-5 . CASSPDKSSGNTIYF TGTGCCAGCAGCCCGGACAAGAGCTCTGGAAACACCATATATTTT
. TRBJ1-6 TRBV2 few CASSTVPGSGSPLHF TGTGCCAGCAGTACCGTCCCGGGTAGTGGTTCACCCCTCCACTTT
. TRBJ1-1 TRBV7-2 . CASSLHGPGAGDTEAFF TGTGCCAGCAGCTTACACGGTCCGGGGGCGGGTGACACTGAAGCTTTCTTT
TRBD1 TRBJ2-3 TRBV18 . CASSDRGRGTDTQYF TGTGCCAGCTCAGACAGGGGGCGGGGCACAGATACGCAGTATTTT
. TRBJ2-5 TRBV28 . CASSSVDRDQETQYF TGTGCCAGCAGTTCCGTCGACCGAGACCAAGAGACCCAGTACTTC
. TRBJ1-1 TRBV5-1 . CASSLAGEAFF TGCGCCAGCAGCTTGGCCGGTGAAGCTTTCTTT
TRBD1 TRBJ1-5 TRBV19 once CASSVDRGPNQPQHF TGTGCCAGTAGTGTGGACAGGGGGCCCAATCAGCCCCAGCATTTT
TRBD2 TRBJ2-7 TRBV28 . CASSLESSGSSYEQYF TGTGCCAGCAGTTTAGAGTCTAGCGGGAGCTCCTACGAGCAGTACTTC
TRBD1 TRBJ2-6 TRBV6-1 . CASSESGGSGANVLTF TGTGCCAGCAGTGAATCAGGGGGCTCTGGGGCCAACGTCCTGACTTTC
TRBD1 TRBJ2-1 TRBV4-2 . CASSQPDRADEQFF TGTGCCAGCAGCCAACCTGACAGGGCTGATGAGCAGTTCTTC
. TRBJ1-1 TRBV27 . CASSWLDSNTEAFF TGTGCCAGCAGTTGGTTAGACAGCAACACTGAAGCTTTCTTT
TRBD2 TRBJ2-7 TRBV10-1 few CASSESTSGDHYEQYF TGCGCCAGCAGTGAGTCGACTAGCGGGGATCACTACGAGCAGTACTTC
. TRBJ2-3 TRBV28 . CASSWTAADTQYF TGTGCCAGCAGTTGGACAGCCGCAGATACGCAGTATTTT
TRBD2 TRBJ2-3 TRBV7-3 . CASSCPAYGLAGGGETDTQYF TGTGCCAGCAGCTGTCCGGCCTATGGACTAGCGGGGGGTGGAGAGACAGATACGCAGTATTTT
. TRBJ2-7 TRBV10-2 . CASSDWGGEQYF TGCGCCAGCAGTGATTGGGGCGGTGAGCAGTACTTC
TRBD2 TRBJ2-7 TRBV5-1 few CASSLGRASGSYEQYF TGCGCCAGCAGCTTGGGCCGGGCTAGCGGGTCCTACGAGCAGTACTTC
TRBD1 TRBJ2-7 TRBV28 once CASSSPGTDLYEQYF TGTGCCAGCAGTTCCCCCGGGACAGACCTCTACGAGCAGTACTTC
TRBD1 TRBJ2-7 TRBV7-9 few CASSETGGVYEQYF TGTGCCAGCAGCGAGACAGGGGGCGTCTACGAGCAGTACTTC
. TRBJ1-1 TRBV29-1 . CSVEVSLAGAEAFF TGCAGCGTTGAGGTTTCTCTGGCTGGAGCTGAAGCTTTCTTT
TRBD1 TRBJ1-4 TRBV28 . CASSGTGGPLNEKLFF TGTGCCAGCAGTGGGACAGGGGGCCCACTTAATGAAAAACTGTTTTTT
TRBD1 TRBJ1-2 TRBV9 . CASSAYYRDSRIYGYTF TGTGCCAGCAGCGCATATTACCGGGACAGCCGTATCTATGGCTACACCTTC
TRBD1 TRBJ2-7 TRBV7-6 few CASSLGQYLREQYF TGTGCCAGCAGCTTGGGACAGTACCTTCGTGAGCAGTACTTC
. TRBJ1-1 TRBV27 . CASSPGGTEAFF TGTGCCAGCAGTCCTGGGGGGACTGAAGCTTTCTTT
TRBD1 TRBJ2-1 TRBV27 hyperexpanded CASSLSQGISYNEQFF TGTGCCAGCAGTTTATCACAGGGGATATCCTACAATGAGCAGTTCTTC
. TRBJ2-1 TRBV19 . CASSLVLWGSSYNEQFF TGTGCCAGTTCCCTTGTTCTATGGGGAAGCTCCTACAATGAGCAGTTCTTC
. TRBJ2-3 TRBV28 . CASSTPPAMAGDTQYF TGTGCCAGCAGTACCCCCCCAGCGATGGCGGGAGATACGCAGTATTTT
TRBD1 TRBJ1-5 TRBV27 . CASSLTGGNQPQHF TGTGCCAGCAGTTTGACAGGGGGCAATCAGCCCCAGCATTTT
. TRBJ1-3 TRBV9 . CASTQGGNGNTIYF TGTGCCAGCACTCAGGGAGGGAATGGAAACACCATATATTTT
TRBD1 TRBJ1-1 TRBV28 once CASSQTGTGVISTEAFF TGTGCCAGCAGTCAAACCGGGACAGGGGTGATTTCCACTGAAGCTTTCTTT
TRBD1 TRBJ2-7 TRBV2 few CASRGQEEPYEQYF TGTGCCAGCAGAGGACAGGAAGAACCCTACGAGCAGTACTTC
. TRBJ1-5 TRBV7-9 . CASSVGPNQPQHF TGTGCCAGCAGCGTGGGCCCTAATCAGCCCCAGCATTTT
TRBD1 TRBJ1-2 TRBV4-2 few CASSPNSGTGLDGYTF TGTGCCAGCAGCCCTAACTCCGGGACAGGATTAGATGGCTACACCTTC
. TRBJ2-3 TRBV4-1 . CASSQPETDTQYF TGCGCCAGCAGCCAACCCGAGACAGATACGCAGTATTTT
TRBD1 TRBJ2-7 TRBV7-3 . CASSLGQYLREQYF TGTGCCAGCAGCTTGGGACAGTACCTTCGTGAGCAGTACTTC